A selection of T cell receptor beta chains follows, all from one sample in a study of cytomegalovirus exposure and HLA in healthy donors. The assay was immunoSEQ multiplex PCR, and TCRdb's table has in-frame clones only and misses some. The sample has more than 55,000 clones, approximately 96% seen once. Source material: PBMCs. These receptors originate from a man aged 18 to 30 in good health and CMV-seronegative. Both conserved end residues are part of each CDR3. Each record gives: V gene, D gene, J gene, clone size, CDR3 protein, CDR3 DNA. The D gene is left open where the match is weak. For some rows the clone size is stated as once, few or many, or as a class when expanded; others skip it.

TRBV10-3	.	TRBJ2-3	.	CASKTGGSTDTQYF	TGTGCCAGTAAGACGGGGGGCTCCACAGATACGCAGTATTTT
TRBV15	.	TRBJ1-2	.	CATSRDSGDLYGYTF	TGTGCCACCAGCAGAGATTCGGGAGACCTTTATGGCTACACCTTC
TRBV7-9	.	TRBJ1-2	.	CASSLEGNYGYTF	TGTGCCAGCAGCTTAGAGGGGAACTATGGCTACACCTTC
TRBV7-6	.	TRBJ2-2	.	CASSLKIAGNTGELFF	TGTGCCAGCAGCTTAAAGATCGCAGGGAACACCGGGGAGCTGTTTTTT
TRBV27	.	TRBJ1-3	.	CASKRGGAGPGNTIYF	TGTGCCAGCAAGCGTGGGGGCGCAGGTCCTGGAAACACCATATATTTT
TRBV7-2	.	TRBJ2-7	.	CASARQHTSYEQYF	TGTGCCAGCGCCCGACAGCATACCTCCTACGAGCAGTACTTC
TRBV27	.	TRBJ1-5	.	CASSPRGSNQPQHF	TGTGCCAGCAGTCCCCGGGGTTCGAATCAGCCCCAGCATTTT
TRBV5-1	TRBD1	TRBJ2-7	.	CASSFISRGSDEQYF	TGCGCCAGCAGCTTTATTTCCAGGGGGTCAGACGAGCAGTACTTC
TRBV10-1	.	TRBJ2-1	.	CASKGGAYYNEQFF	TGCGCCAGTAAGGGGGGGGCCTACTACAATGAGCAGTTCTTC
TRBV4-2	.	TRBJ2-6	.	CASSPEVIRFSGANVLTF	TGTGCCAGCAGCCCAGAGGTAATCCGGTTCTCTGGGGCCAACGTCCTGACTTTC
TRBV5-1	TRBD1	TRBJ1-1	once	CASSSRRQGLLNTEAFF	TGCGCCAGCAGCTCCCGTCGACAGGGGTTGTTGAACACTGAAGCTTTCTTT
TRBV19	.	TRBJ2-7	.	CASSITQGREQYF	TGTGCCAGTAGTATAACCCAGGGCCGGGAGCAGTACTTC
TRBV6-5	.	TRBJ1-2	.	CASGELAGYTF	TGTGCCAGCGGAGAATTGGCGGGCTACACCTTC
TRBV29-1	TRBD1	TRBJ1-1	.	CSVWVWDREFSEAFF	TGCAGCGTTTGGGTTTGGGACAGGGAATTTTCTGAAGCTTTCTTT
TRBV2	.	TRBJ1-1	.	CASSELRGTNTEAFF	TGTGCCAGCAGTGAGCTTCGGGGGACGAACACTGAAGCTTTCTTT
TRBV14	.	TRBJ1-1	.	CASSQITGHRNTEAFF	TGTGCCAGCAGCCAAATCACGGGACACAGGAACACTGAAGCTTTCTTT